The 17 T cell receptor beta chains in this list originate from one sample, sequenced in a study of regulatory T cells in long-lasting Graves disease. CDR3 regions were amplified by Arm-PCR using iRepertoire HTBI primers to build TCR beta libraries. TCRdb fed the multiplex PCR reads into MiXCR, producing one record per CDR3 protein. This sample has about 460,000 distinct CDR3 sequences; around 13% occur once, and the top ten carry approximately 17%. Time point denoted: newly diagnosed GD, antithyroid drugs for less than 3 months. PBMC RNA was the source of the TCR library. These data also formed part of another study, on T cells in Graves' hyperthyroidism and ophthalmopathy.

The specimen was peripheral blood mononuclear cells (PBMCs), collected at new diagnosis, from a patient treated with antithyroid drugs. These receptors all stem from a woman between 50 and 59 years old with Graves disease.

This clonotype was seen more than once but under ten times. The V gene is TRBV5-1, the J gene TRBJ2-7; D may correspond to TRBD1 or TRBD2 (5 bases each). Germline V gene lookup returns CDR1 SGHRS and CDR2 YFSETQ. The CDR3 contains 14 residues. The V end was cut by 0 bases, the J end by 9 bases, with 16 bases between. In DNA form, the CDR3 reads TGCGCCAGCAGCTTGGGAGGGACCCTACGAGTGCAGTACTTC. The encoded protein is CASSLGGTLRVQYF.

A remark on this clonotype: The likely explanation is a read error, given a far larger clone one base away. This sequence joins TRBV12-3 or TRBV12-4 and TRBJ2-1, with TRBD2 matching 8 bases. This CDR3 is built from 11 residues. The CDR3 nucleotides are TGTGCCAACAGTTTAGCGGGGTTGAAATTCTTC. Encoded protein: CANSLAGLKFF.

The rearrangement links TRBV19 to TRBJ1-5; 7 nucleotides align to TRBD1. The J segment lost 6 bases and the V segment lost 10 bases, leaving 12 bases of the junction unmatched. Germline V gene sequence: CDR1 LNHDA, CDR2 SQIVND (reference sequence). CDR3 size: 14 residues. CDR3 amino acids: CATKGEAGGQPQHF. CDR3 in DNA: TGTGCCACAAAAGGGGAAGCAGGGGGTCAGCCCCAGCATTTT.

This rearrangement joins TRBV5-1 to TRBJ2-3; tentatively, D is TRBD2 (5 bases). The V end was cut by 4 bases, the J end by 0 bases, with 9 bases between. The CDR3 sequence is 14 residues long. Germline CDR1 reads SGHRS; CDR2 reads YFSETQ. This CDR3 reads CASSGSTSTDTQYF. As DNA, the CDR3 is TGCGCCAGCAGCGGGAGTACGAGCACAGATACGCAGTATTTT.

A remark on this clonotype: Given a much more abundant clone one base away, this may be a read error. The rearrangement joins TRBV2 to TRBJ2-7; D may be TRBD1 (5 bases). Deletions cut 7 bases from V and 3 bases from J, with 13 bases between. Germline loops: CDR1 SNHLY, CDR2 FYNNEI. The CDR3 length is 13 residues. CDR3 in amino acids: CASTIPTGYEQYF. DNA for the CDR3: TGTGCCAGCACGATACCAACAGGCTACGAGCAGTACTTC.

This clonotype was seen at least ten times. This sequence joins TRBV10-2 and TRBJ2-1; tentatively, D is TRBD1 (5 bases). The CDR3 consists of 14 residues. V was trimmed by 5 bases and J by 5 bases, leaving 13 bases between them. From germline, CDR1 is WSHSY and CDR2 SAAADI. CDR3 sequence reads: CASSSTGSDNEQFF. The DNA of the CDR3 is TGCGCCAGCAGTTCTACAGGATCCGACAATGAGCAGTTCTTC.

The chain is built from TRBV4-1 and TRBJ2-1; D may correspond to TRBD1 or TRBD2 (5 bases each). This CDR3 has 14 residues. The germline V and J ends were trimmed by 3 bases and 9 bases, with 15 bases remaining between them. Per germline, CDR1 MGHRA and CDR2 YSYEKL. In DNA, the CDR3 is TGCGCCAGCAGCCATGGGACCTCCCTCATTGAGCAGTTCTTC. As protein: CASSHGTSLIEQFF.

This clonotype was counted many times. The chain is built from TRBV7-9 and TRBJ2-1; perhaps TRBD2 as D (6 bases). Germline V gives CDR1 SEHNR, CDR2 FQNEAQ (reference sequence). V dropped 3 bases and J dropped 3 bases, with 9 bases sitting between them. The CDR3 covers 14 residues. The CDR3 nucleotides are TGTGCCAGCAGCTTGCTAGCGAACTACAATGAGCAGTTCTTC. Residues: CASSLLANYNEQFF.

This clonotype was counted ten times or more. This CDR3 reads CSAGGGGSLDEQYF. CDR3 bases: TGCAGTGCTGGAGGAGGGGGATCTCTAGACGAGCAGTACTTC. This chain connects TRBV20-1 to TRBJ2-7; D is tentatively TRBD1 or TRBD2 (6 bases each). The CDR3 sequence is 14 residues long. In germline, CDR1 is DFQATT, CDR2 SNEGSKA (reference sequence). The germline V and J ends were trimmed by 5 bases and 5 bases, with 19 bases remaining between them.

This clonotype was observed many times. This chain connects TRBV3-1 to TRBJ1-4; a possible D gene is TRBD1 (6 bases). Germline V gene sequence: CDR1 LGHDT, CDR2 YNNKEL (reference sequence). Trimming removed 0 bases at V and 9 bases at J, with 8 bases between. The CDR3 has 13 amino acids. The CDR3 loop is CASSQDDRKKLFF. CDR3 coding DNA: TGTGCCAGCAGCCAAGATGACAGGAAAAAACTGTTTTTT.

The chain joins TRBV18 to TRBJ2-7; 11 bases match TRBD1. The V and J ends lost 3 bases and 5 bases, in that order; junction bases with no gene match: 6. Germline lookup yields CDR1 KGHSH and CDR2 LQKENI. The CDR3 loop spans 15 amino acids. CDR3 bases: TGTGCCAGCTCACCCCCCGGGACAGGGGGGCACGAGCAGTACTTC. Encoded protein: CASSPPGTGGHEQYF.

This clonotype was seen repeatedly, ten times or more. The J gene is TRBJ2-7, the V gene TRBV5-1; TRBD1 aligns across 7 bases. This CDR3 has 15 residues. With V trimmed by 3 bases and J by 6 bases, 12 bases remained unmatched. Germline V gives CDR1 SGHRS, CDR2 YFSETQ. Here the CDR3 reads CASSSTRQGVGEQYF. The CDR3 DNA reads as TGCGCCAGCAGCTCGACGAGACAGGGCGTCGGCGAGCAGTACTTC. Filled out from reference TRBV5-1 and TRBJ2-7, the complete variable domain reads KAGVTQTPRYLIKTRGQQVTLSCSPISGHRSVSWYQQTPGQGLQFLFEYFSETQRNKGNFPGRFSGRQFSNSRSEMNVSTLELGDSALYLCASSSTRQGVGEQYFGPGTRLTVT.

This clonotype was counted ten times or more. The CDR3 nucleotides are TGTGCCAGCAGTGAGAGGGGGGGAAACGAGGTCACTGAAGCTTTCTTT. Translated, it gives CASSERGGNEVTEAFF. The chain uses TRBV27 and TRBJ1-1, with D tentatively TRBD1 (6 bases). Trimming shortened V by 5 bases and J by 4 bases, and 20 bases separated the two germline ends. The CDR3 spans 16 residues. Germline CDR1 MNHEY, CDR2 SMNVEV (reference sequence).

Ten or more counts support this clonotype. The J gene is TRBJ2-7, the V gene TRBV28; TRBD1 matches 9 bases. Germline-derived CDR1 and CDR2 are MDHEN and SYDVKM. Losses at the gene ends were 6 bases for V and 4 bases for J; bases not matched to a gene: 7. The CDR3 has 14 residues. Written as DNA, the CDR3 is TGTGCCAGCAGACCACAGGGGGCGGGTTACGAGCAGTACTTC. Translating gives CASRPQGAGYEQYF.

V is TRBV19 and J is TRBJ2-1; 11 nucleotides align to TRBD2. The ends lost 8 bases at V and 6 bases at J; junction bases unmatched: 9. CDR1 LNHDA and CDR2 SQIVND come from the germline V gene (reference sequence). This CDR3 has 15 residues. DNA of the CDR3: TGTGCCAGTTATAAGGGACTAGCGGTACCCAATGAGCAGTTCTTC. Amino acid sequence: CASYKGLAVPNEQFF.

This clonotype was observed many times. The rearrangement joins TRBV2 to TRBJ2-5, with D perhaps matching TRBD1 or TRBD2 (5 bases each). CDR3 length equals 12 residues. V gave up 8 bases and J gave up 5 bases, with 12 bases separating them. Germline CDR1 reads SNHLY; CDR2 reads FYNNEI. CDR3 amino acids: CASGTMGETQYF. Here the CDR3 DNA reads TGTGCCAGCGGGACGATGGGGGAGACCCAGTACTTC.

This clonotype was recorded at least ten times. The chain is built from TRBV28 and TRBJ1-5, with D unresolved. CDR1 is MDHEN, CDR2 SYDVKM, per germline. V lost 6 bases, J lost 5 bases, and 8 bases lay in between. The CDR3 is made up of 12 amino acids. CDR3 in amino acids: CASRGADQPQHF. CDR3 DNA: TGTGCCAGCAGGGGAGCCGATCAGCCCCAGCATTTT. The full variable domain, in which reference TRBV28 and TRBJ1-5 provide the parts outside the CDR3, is DVKVTQSSRYLVKRTGEKVFLECVQDMDHENMFWYRQDPGLGLRLIYFSYDVKMKEKGDIPEGYSVSREKKERFSLILESASTNQTSMYLCASRGADQPQHFGDGTRLSIL.